This T cell receptor beta chain was sequenced during a study of TIL therapy for anti-PD-1-resistant metastatic lung cancer. V was pared by 3 bases and J by 9 bases, with 9 bases between. From germline, CDR1 is LNHDA and CDR2 SQIVND (reference sequence). The CDR3 runs 12 residues. The libraries were made with immunoSEQ v3. Libraries were prepared by immunoSEQ multiplex PCR; TCRdb keeps only in-frame clonotypes and omits some of them. Here the sample spans 95,000 or so clones, 55% to 75% being singletons. General study points: TIL cultures after expansion showed higher clonality and lower diversity than baseline tumor (median about 6% vs 30%).

Regarding this clone: The target antigen is unknown.

Time point specified: pre-treatment sample, taken before nivolumab and TIL therapy. Tumor tissue came from excised metastases, mostly pleural nodules or supraclavicular lymph nodes. Sequencing was performed on tumor tissue, taken at baseline. This TCR came from a person aged 25 to 80 with non-small cell lung cancer. The rearrangement uses TRBV19 and TRBJ1-5, with D possibly being TRBD1 (6 bases). DNA of the CDR3: TGTGCCAGTAGTATCGAGGGGGTGCCCCAGCATTTT. Its translation: CASSIEGVPQHF.